These T cell receptor beta chains were read from a single sample in a study of blood T cell repertoires in COVID-19. TCRdb's table, derived via immunoSEQ multiplex PCR, lists solely in-frame clones and lacks some. The table lists approximately 50,000 clones, around 87% of them singletons, with approximately 8% in the top ten. Sample: peripheral blood. All receptors derive from a man aged 45-65 years with active COVID-19. The CDR3 runs from the conserved cysteine through the conserved F or W. A D gene is named only where the DNA matches it firmly.

j_call v_call d_call cdr3_aa cdr3_nt
TRBJ1-1 TRBV5-4 - CASSVTENTEAFF TGTGCCAGCAGCGTGACAGAGAACACTGAAGCTTTCTTT
TRBJ1-2 TRBV6-1 - CASSEGGYGYTF TGTGCCAGCAGTGAGGGGGGTTATGGCTACACCTTC
TRBJ2-7 TRBV25-1 TRBD1 CASSAAGQVNGEQYF TGTGCCAGCAGTGCCGCGGGACAGGTTAACGGCGAGCAGTACTTC
TRBJ1-2 TRBV2 - CASSRQSYGYTF TGTGCCAGCAGTCGACAGAGCTATGGCTACACCTTC
TRBJ1-1 TRBV4-1 TRBD1 CASSLDRTEAFF TGCGCCAGCAGTCTGGACAGGACTGAAGCTTTCTTT
TRBJ1-5 TRBV5-1 TRBD1 CASSQNRGTRNQPQHF TGCGCCAGCAGTCAAAACAGGGGTACTCGAAATCAGCCCCAGCATTTT
TRBJ2-5 TRBV18 TRBD1 CASSPTTGQETQYF TGTGCCAGCTCACCAACGACAGGGCAAGAGACCCAGTACTTC
TRBJ1-6 TRBV7-3 - CASSFGGGMNNSPLHF TGTGCCAGCAGCTTTGGTGGAGGGATGAATAATTCACCCCTCCACTTT
TRBJ2-3 TRBV4-3 TRBD1 CASSQDTPVAGGLGTDTQYF TGCGCCAGCAGCCAAGATACCCCCGTGGCAGGGGGATTGGGCACAGATACGCAGTATTTT
TRBJ2-7 TRBV7-2 TRBD2 CASSPASGGRREQYF TGTGCCAGCAGCCCGGCTAGCGGGGGGCGGCGGGAGCAGTACTTC
TRBJ1-1 TRBV5-1 - CASSFAGQGSTEAFF TGCGCCAGCAGCTTCGCCGGGCAGGGGAGCACTGAAGCTTTCTTT
TRBJ1-1 TRBV27 - CASSPDTGLNTEAFF TGTGCCAGCAGTCCCGACACAGGGTTGAACACTGAAGCTTTCTTT
TRBJ1-2 TRBV7-8 TRBD1 CASSPDRFNHNYGYTF TGTGCCAGCAGCCCGGACAGGTTCAACCATAACTATGGCTACACCTTC
TRBJ2-3 TRBV10-3 TRBD2 CAIAGLAGGPLDTQYF TGTGCCATCGCCGGACTAGCGGGGGGGCCCTTAGATACGCAGTATTTT